These 3 T cell receptor beta chains were all obtained from the same sample, sequenced in a study of blood T cell repertoires in COVID-19. The protocol was immunoSEQ multiplex PCR, while the TCRdb copy is restricted to in-frame clones and leaves out a portion. The sample contains roughly 250,000 clones, 85% to 90% of which appear only once. Sequencing input: PBMCs or T cells enriched from blood (not recorded which). The receptors were sampled from a woman aged 18-29 years who had recovered from COVID-19.

The CDR3 nucleotides read TGTGCCACCAGCAGATCAAAACTTGACAGGGGAGGCTATGGCTACACCTTC. It yields the protein CATSRSKLDRGGYGYTF. The chain uses TRBV15 and TRBJ1-2, with TRBD1 identical over 8 bases. Germline assignment: CDR1 LNHNV and CDR2 YYDKDF (reference sequence). The CDR3 covers 17 residues. V lost 2 bases to trimming and J lost 4 bases; unmatched junction nucleotides: 12.

The chain carries TRBV5-1 and TRBJ2-7, with 8 bases identical to TRBD2. V dropped 6 bases and J dropped 3; count of bases not matched to a gene: 2. Germline V gene data show CDR1 as SGHRS and CDR2 as YFSETQ. The CDR3 consists of 12 residues. The CDR3 DNA follows: TGCGCCAGCACCGGGACTAGCTACGAGCAGTACTTC. Translation gives CASTGTSYEQYF.

This rearrangement joins TRBV4-1 to TRBJ2-7, with a possible D match to TRBD1 (5 bases). V lost 3 bases, J lost 0 bases, and 12 bases lay in between. This CDR3 has 15 residues. The germline gives CDR1 MGHRA, CDR2 YSYEKL. The CDR3 DNA reads TGCGCCAGCAGCCAGGTCGACAGTAGCTCCTACGAGCAGTACTTC. It codes for CASSQVDSSSYEQYF.